Listed below are T cell receptor beta chains from one sample, sequenced in a study of CD8+ T cells in alopecia areata. TCRdb keeps only in-frame clones here, not all; method: immunoSEQ multiplex PCR. The sample has about 150,000 clones, more than 45% seen once. The sequencing here drew on CD8+ T cells sorted from blood, taken at week 0. Receptors were obtained from a human donor with alopecia areata. The CDR3 runs from the conserved cysteine through the conserved F or W. The order of the fields is V gene, D gene, clone size, J gene, CDR3 DNA, CDR3 protein. D genes are given only for firm matches. The listing skips clone size in some rows; elsewhere it reads once, few, many or a size class.

>TRBV5-1|.|few|TRBJ2-2
TGCGCCAGCACCCAGAACACCGGGGAGCTGTTTTTT
CASTQNTGELFF
>TRBV7-9|.|few|TRBJ2-7
TGTGCCAGCATTCCCCGGGACACCTACGAGCAGTACTTC
CASIPRDTYEQYF
>TRBV29-1|TRBD1|few|TRBJ2-7
TGCAGCGTTTATTCGGCAGACAGGGGGGCCTACGAGCAGTACTTC
CSVYSADRGAYEQYF
>TRBV14|.|.|TRBJ2-3
TGTGCCAGCAGCCGGGCGGGCACAGATACGCAGTATTTT
CASSRAGTDTQYF
>TRBV7-9|.|few|TRBJ2-1
TGTGCCAGCAGCTTATCCTCAGGGGAGCAGTTCTTC
CASSLSSGEQFF
>TRBV29-1|.|.|TRBJ2-2
TGCAGCGTTCCTAATCCGAACACCGGGGAGCTGTTTTTT
CSVPNPNTGELFF
>TRBV27|TRBD2|.|TRBJ2-1
TGTGCCAGCAGTTTGGGCGGGGGGACCAATGAGCAGTTCTTC
CASSLGGGTNEQFF
>TRBV4-3|.|few|TRBJ1-5
TGCGCCAGCAGCCAAGATAGGGACGCACGGGCCCAGCATTTT
CASSQDRDARAQHF
>TRBV7-8|.|.|TRBJ2-7
TGTGCCAGCAGCCCCGACAGATACGAGCAGTACTTC
CASSPDRYEQYF
>TRBV30|.|.|TRBJ1-1
TGTGCCTGGAGTGTTTTGACGGTTGAAGCTTTCTTT
CAWSVLTVEAFF
>TRBV29-1|.|few|TRBJ2-7
TGCAGCGTTGATAGACCAGGGACCTACGAGCAGTACTTC
CSVDRPGTYEQYF
>TRBV5-1|TRBD1|.|TRBJ2-1
TGCGCCAGCGGAGGACAGGGGGCACATGAGCAGTTCTTC
CASGGQGAHEQFF
>TRBV4-3|TRBD1|.|TRBJ2-1
TGCGCCAGCAGCCGGGACAGCACCTCCTACAATGAGCAGTTCTTC
CASSRDSTSYNEQFF
>TRBV30|TRBD1|few|TRBJ1-1
TGTGCCTGGACAGAAACTATAACAGGGGGTGAAGCTTTCTTT
CAWTETITGGEAFF
>TRBV7-2|.|.|TRBJ2-7
TGTGCCAGCAGCGCCGACATGGGGCCCTACGAGCAGTACTTC
CASSADMGPYEQYF
>TRBV2|TRBD2|.|TRBJ2-1
TGTGCCAGCACGTTAGCGGGGGCCAATGAGCAGTTCTTC
CASTLAGANEQFF
>TRBV19|.|many|TRBJ1-5
TGTGCCAGTAGTATAGGGGGTCAGCCCCAGCATTTT
CASSIGGQPQHF
>TRBV25-1|.|.|TRBJ1-6
TGTGCCAGCAGTTTCCCGGGAGCCTACTCACCCCTCCACTTT
CASSFPGAYSPLHF
>TRBV29-1|TRBD1|.|TRBJ2-7
TGCAGCGTTGTTGAGGGACAGTTACGCTACGAGCAGTACTTC
CSVVEGQLRYEQYF
>TRBV5-6|.|.|TRBJ2-7
TGTGCCAGCAGCTTCCACCGGGACACCTACTTC
CASSFHRDTYF
>TRBV14|.|.|TRBJ2-1
TGCGCCAGCAGCCACCCAGAAGGGGCCTCCTACAATGAGCAGTTCTTC
CASSHPEGASYNEQFF
>TRBV6-6|.|.|TRBJ2-3
TGTGCCAGCAGTTACTCGATCCGCACAGATACGCAGTATTTT
CASSYSIRTDTQYF
>TRBV7-6|TRBD1|.|TRBJ1-6
TGTGCCAGCAGCCCGCAGGGGGCTGAACCCCTCCACTTT
CASSPQGAEPLHF
>TRBV9|TRBD2|few|TRBJ2-1
TGTGCCAGCAGCGTAGACCTTAGCGGGGGGCCGATCAATGAGCAGTTCTTC
CASSVDLSGGPINEQFF
>TRBV28|.|.|TRBJ2-7
TGTGCCAGCAGCCCCTACGGGCAGGGCAGCGTCGGATACGAGCAGTACTTC
CASSPYGQGSVGYEQYF
>TRBV2|TRBD2|.|TRBJ2-3
TGTGCCAGCATGGGCGGGGGGTCCACAGATACGCAGTATTTT
CASMGGGSTDTQYF
>TRBV6-1|.|.|TRBJ2-1
TGTGCCAGCAGTGAGGGCTCGTGGGGGAATGAGCAGTTCTTC
CASSEGSWGNEQFF
>TRBV27|.|.|TRBJ1-1
TGTGCCAGCAGTTCATCACGCGGGACTGAAGCTTTCTTT
CASSSSRGTEAFF
>TRBV4-2|TRBD2|.|TRBJ2-1
TGTGCCAGCAGTCTAGCGGGGAGAGAGCAGTTCTTC
CASSLAGREQFF
>TRBV13|.|.|TRBJ2-7
TGTGCCAGCAGTTCGAACTACGAGCAGTACTTC
CASSSNYEQYF
>TRBV25-1|.|.|TRBJ2-7
TGTGCCAGCAGTGGCGTAGAATACGAGCAGTACTTC
CASSGVEYEQYF
>TRBV7-2|.|few|TRBJ2-4
TGTGCCAGCAGCTGGCTAGACAATACGAACATTCAGTACTTC
CASSWLDNTNIQYF
>TRBV5-4|TRBD1|many|TRBJ2-1
TGTGCCAGCAGCTCCCTGACGGGACAGACTAATGAGCAGTTCTTC
CASSSLTGQTNEQFF
>TRBV12-5|.|few|TRBJ1-2
TGTGCTAGTGGCCCCCATGTCGGTGGCTACACCTTC
CASGPHVGGYTF
>TRBV6-5|.|.|TRBJ1-1
TGTGCCAGCAGTGCGGGGAACACTGAAGCTTTCTTT
CASSAGNTEAFF
>TRBV25-1|TRBD1|.|TRBJ1-2
TGTGCCAGCAGTGAAGCGTCCGGGACAGGGTATGGCTACACCTTC
CASSEASGTGYGYTF
>TRBV27|.|many|TRBJ2-7
TGTGCCAGCAGTTACAGGGCCCCCTACGAGCAGTACTTC
CASSYRAPYEQYF
>TRBV5-4|TRBD2|few|TRBJ2-7
TGTGCCAGCAGCTATACTAGCGGGGGTTCCGAGCAGTACTTC
CASSYTSGGSEQYF
>TRBV5-6|.|.|TRBJ2-1
TGTGCCAGCAGCTTGGGCGGGGGCCCCTACAATGAGCAGTTCTTC
CASSLGGGPYNEQFF
>TRBV5-1|.|few|TRBJ2-1
TGCGCCAGCAGCGAAGGGTTTCCTCCCGACAATGAGCAGTTCTTC
CASSEGFPPDNEQFF
>TRBV29-1|.|.|TRBJ2-5
TGCAGCGTTGCAGGGGATGAGACCCAGTACTTC
CSVAGDETQYF
>TRBV9|.|.|TRBJ1-2
TGTGCCAGCAGCGCCATGAACGGACCAGCACCCTATGGCTACACCTTC
CASSAMNGPAPYGYTF
>TRBV14|.|.|TRBJ2-3
TGTGCCAGCAGCCAAGACGAGGACAGTAACACAGATACGCAGTATTTT
CASSQDEDSNTDTQYF
>TRBV6-5|.|.|TRBJ1-2
TGTGCCAGCAGTTCAGGGAGCGGCTACACCTTC
CASSSGSGYTF
>TRBV9|TRBD2|.|TRBJ2-7
TGTGCCAGCAGCGTAGGTGGGGGGGCCTACGAGCAGTACTTC
CASSVGGGAYEQYF
>TRBV7-8|TRBD1|few|TRBJ2-1
TGTGCCAGCAGCTTAGGGGGACAGGGGCCACACAATGAGCAGTTCTTC
CASSLGGQGPHNEQFF
>TRBV27|TRBD1|.|TRBJ1-6
TGTGCCACCACGACAGGGAATTCACCCCTCCACTTT
CATTTGNSPLHF
>TRBV30|TRBD1|few|TRBJ1-2
TGTGCCTCTGGACAGGGGGGTGGCTACACCTTC
CASGQGGGYTF
>TRBV2|.|.|TRBJ1-2
TGTGCCAGCAGCGGCGACACAGAGGATAACTATGGCTACACCTTC
CASSGDTEDNYGYTF
>TRBV27|.|few|TRBJ2-1
TGTGCCAGCAGTCCGCCTTCGTTTGATGAGCAGTTCTTC
CASSPPSFDEQFF
>TRBV25-1|.|few|TRBJ2-7
TGTGCCAGCAGTTCAATAGACTCCTCCTACGAGCAGTACTTC
CASSSIDSSYEQYF
>TRBV4-3|.|.|TRBJ2-6
TGCGCCAGCAGCCAAGATTCGTTCGTGAGCTCTGGGGCCAACGTCCTGACTTTC
CASSQDSFVSSGANVLTF
>TRBV30|.|.|TRBJ1-1
TGTGCCTGGGGATTTGGCACTGAAGCTTTCTTT
CAWGFGTEAFF
>TRBV25-1|.|few|TRBJ2-7
TGTGCCAGCAGTGAGTCGGCCAGCCACGAGCAGTACTTC
CASSESASHEQYF